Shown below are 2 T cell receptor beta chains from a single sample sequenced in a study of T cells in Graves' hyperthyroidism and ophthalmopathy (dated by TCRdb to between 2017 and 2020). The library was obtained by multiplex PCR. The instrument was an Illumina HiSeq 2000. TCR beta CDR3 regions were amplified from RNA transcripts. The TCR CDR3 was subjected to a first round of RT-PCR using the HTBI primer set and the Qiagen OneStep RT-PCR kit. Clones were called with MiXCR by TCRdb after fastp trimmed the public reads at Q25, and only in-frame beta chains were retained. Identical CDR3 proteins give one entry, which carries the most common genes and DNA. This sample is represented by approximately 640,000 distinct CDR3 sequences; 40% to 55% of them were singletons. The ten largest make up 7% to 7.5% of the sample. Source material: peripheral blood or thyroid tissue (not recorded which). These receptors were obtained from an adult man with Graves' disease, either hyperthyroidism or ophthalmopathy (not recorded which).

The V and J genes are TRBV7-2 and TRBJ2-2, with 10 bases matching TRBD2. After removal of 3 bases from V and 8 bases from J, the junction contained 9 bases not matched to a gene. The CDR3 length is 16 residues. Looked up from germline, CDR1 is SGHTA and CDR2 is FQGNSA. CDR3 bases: TGTGCCAGCAGCTTGACTCTGGGACTAGCGTCTGGGGAGCTGTTTTTT. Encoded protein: CASSLTLGLASGELFF.

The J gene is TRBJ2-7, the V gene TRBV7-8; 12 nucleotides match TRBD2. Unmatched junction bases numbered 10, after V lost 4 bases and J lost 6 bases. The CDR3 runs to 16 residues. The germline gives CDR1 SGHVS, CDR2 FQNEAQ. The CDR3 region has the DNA TGTGCCAGCAGCTCCCGACTAGCGGGAGTGGTGGGCGAGCAGTACTTC. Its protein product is CASSSRLAGVVGEQYF.